This T cell receptor (beta chain) was found in a study of early T cells in non-severe SARS-CoV-2 infection. TCRdb reanalysed the 5' RACE reads using MiXCR and keeps one entry per CDR3 protein. The sample records approximately 30,000 distinct CDR3 sequences, roughly 5.7% being singletons. J gave up 4 bases and V 6 bases, and 6 bases lay outside the gene matches. CDR1 and CDR2 from the germline V gene are SGHRS and YFSETQ. The CDR3 is made up of 13 amino acids. This clonotype was seen many times. The chain joins TRBV5-1 to TRBJ1-1; the match to TRBD1 covers 7 bases. This TCR was sampled from an adult who was a healthcare worker with PCR-confirmed SARS-CoV-2 infection or an uninfected control (not recorded which). Sequenced material: whole blood. CDR3 sequence: CASKEGAGTEAFF. CDR3 nucleotide sequence: TGCGCCAGCAAGGAGGGGGCCGGCACTGAAGCTTTCTTT.